A selection of T cell receptor beta chains follows, all from one sample in a study of CD8 T cells in ankylosing spondylitis. TCRdb reprocessed the 5' RACE reads with MiXCR, giving one entry per CDR3 protein. The sample records roughly 700,000 distinct CDR3 sequences, around 19% being singletons. Input material: blood, either unsorted or a sorted T cell fraction (not recorded which). The source is a male donor with ankylosing spondylitis. Each CDR3 is given without its conserved first and last residue. The size of a clone is reported for some rows only, either as once, few or many, or as a class for expanded clones.

J: TRBJ2-3
size: NA
V: TRBV5-4
CDR3: ASSSPGLAGDTQY

J: TRBJ2-1
size: few
V: TRBV28
CDR3: ASSLQGQGELWVNEQF

J: TRBJ2-5
size: NA
V: TRBV7-9
CDR3: ASSPRAQLGETQY

J: TRBJ2-1
size: NA
V: TRBV24-1
CDR3: ATSDSGLAALNEQF

J: TRBJ2-3
size: NA
V: TRBV12-3/TRBV12-4
CDR3: ASSHRAISTDTQY

J: TRBJ2-1
size: NA
V: TRBV7-9
CDR3: ASSLNFGYNEQF

J: TRBJ2-1
size: many
V: TRBV25-1
CDR3: ASSAQGVEQF

J: TRBJ2-3
size: once
V: TRBV7-2
CDR3: ATSLGKGRTDTQY

J: TRBJ2-1
size: few
V: TRBV5-1
CDR3: ASSHGLAGTGEQF

J: TRBJ2-7
size: few
V: TRBV4-2
CDR3: ASSQSWDLAGGPYEQY

J: TRBJ2-3
size: NA
V: TRBV4-3
CDR3: ASSQDDRGGTDTQY

J: TRBJ2-1
size: NA
V: TRBV20-1
CDR3: SARVPGREQF

J: TRBJ1-3
size: few
V: TRBV2
CDR3: ASGSPSGNTIY

J: TRBJ1-5
size: NA
V: TRBV6-2/TRBV6-3
CDR3: ASSYDPAGVQPQH

J: TRBJ2-7
size: few
V: TRBV20-1
CDR3: SARAPFAPYEQY

J: TRBJ2-7
size: few
V: TRBV10-3
CDR3: AISESHLAYEQY

J: TRBJ2-7
size: NA
V: TRBV20-1
CDR3: SRGGADTNYEQY

J: TRBJ2-7
size: NA
V: TRBV6-1
CDR3: ASSRSWVDEQY

J: TRBJ2-3
size: NA
V: TRBV20-1
CDR3: SARDPSRQRGTDTQY

J: TRBJ2-7
size: few
V: TRBV29-1
CDR3: SVASESYEQY

J: TRBJ2-7
size: once
V: TRBV3-1
CDR3: ASSQVVSSSYEQY

J: TRBJ2-1
size: many
V: TRBV12-3/TRBV12-4
CDR3: ASSDYLAGMVDEQF

J: TRBJ1-5
size: few
V: TRBV28
CDR3: ASRLTGAVQPQH

J: TRBJ2-5
size: NA
V: TRBV12-3/TRBV12-4
CDR3: ASSPGTSGIRSLETQY

J: TRBJ2-7
size: NA
V: TRBV6-1
CDR3: ASRSGQAGVYEQY

J: TRBJ2-1
size: few
V: TRBV12-3/TRBV12-4
CDR3: ASSLPGSPYNEQF

J: TRBJ2-1
size: many
V: TRBV12-3/TRBV12-4
CDR3: ASTRTAARESEQF

J: TRBJ2-1
size: few
V: TRBV20-1
CDR3: SAFGNEQF

J: TRBJ1-1
size: few
V: TRBV3-1
CDR3: ATGDGVNTEAF

J: TRBJ1-6
size: few
V: TRBV6-1
CDR3: ASSGRGGSPLH

J: TRBJ2-7
size: NA
V: TRBV20-1
CDR3: SAQLAGTSYEQY

J: TRBJ1-4
size: NA
V: TRBV7-9
CDR3: ASSNGEGDRD

J: TRBJ2-3
size: NA
V: TRBV9
CDR3: ASSVGGAPYTQY

J: TRBJ1-5
size: NA
V: TRBV6-1
CDR3: ASRFRTVSNQPQH

J: TRBJ2-5
size: few
V: TRBV4-3
CDR3: ASSQWLSGGKETQY

J: TRBJ2-5
size: NA
V: TRBV28
CDR3: ASSFFDERETQY

J: TRBJ2-5
size: few
V: TRBV12-3/TRBV12-4
CDR3: ASLGPGPETQY

J: TRBJ2-5
size: NA
V: TRBV12-3/TRBV12-4
CDR3: ASRGEIQETQY

J: TRBJ2-1
size: NA
V: TRBV6-1
CDR3: ASSDLWTGSHEQF

J: TRBJ1-1
size: NA
V: TRBV29-1
CDR3: SVLRQGVTEAF